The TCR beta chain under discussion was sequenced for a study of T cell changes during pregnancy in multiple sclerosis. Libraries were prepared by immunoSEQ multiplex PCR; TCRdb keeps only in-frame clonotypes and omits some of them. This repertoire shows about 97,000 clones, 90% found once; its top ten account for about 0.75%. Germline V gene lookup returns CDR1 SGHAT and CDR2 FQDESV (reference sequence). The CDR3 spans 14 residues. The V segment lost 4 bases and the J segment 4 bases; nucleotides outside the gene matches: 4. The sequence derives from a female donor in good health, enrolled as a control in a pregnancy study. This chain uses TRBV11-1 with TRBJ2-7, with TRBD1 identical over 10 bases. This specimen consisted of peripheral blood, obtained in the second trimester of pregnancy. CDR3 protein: CASSYDRGPYEQYF. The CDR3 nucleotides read TGTGCCAGCAGCTATGACAGGGGGCCATACGAGCAGTACTTC.